Presented here are 3 T cell receptor beta chains from one specimen sequenced in a study of Ad26.COV2.S vaccination and SARS-CoV-2 variants. Sequenced by immunoSEQ multiplex PCR; TCRdb stores in-frame clones only, minus some. This sample has roughly 150,000 clones, with roughly 85% found just once. This sample comprised peripheral blood, obtained after recovery from COVID-19. These receptors were obtained from a human donor who had recovered from COVID-19.

The table lists this clone with a count of one. The V gene is TRBV30, the J gene TRBJ1-1, with unresolved D. V lost 0 bases to trimming and J lost 2 bases, with 7 bases between them. The CDR3 loop spans 13 amino acids. CDR1 and CDR2 (germline): GTSNPN, SVGIG (reference sequence). The CDR3 DNA follows: TGTGCCTGGAGTGTACAGCTTAACACTGAAGCTTTCTTT. Protein product: CAWSVQLNTEAFF.

This chain links TRBV11-2 with TRBJ2-5; D is perhaps TRBD1 (6 bases). CDR1 is SGHAT and CDR2 is FQNNGV in the germline V gene. Trimming shortened V by 5 bases and J by 0 bases, and 19 bases separated the two germline ends. The length of the CDR3 is 17 residues. The CDR3, as DNA: TGTGCCAGCAGCACCCAGGGGTTCGGGCCGTACCAAGAGACCCAGTACTTC. Translated, it gives CASSTQGFGPYQETQYF.

The chain couples TRBV6-6 to TRBJ1-4, with a weak D call TRBD1 (5 bases). The V end lost 5 bases, the J end lost 3 bases, and 10 bases lay between the germline ends. This CDR3 comprises 14 residues. From germline, CDR1 is MNHNY and CDR2 SVGAGI (reference sequence). In nucleotides, the CDR3 is TGTGCCAGCAGTACGGGGCTAGCTAATGAAAAACTGTTTTTT. Its translation is CASSTGLANEKLFF.